This T cell receptor beta chain was recovered during a study of blood T cell repertoires in COVID-19 (TCRdb year 2020). At the level of the whole study: Samples from collaborators originated in the United States, Italy and Spain and spanned both the acute and convalescent phases of COVID-19. The material from the prospective study consisted of cDNA or gDNA derived from T cells, B-cell-depleted T cells, or PBMCs. The dataset comprised deeply sampled blood TCRbeta repertoires from subjects exposed to, actively infected with, or recovered from COVID-19. A freely available public database, intended as a resource for researchers studying the immune response to SARS-CoV-2, is where the repertoires were released. The samples were drawn from the first 160 participants of the ongoing ImmuneRACE study and from 1,254 subjects provided by 6 global collaborators. A de-identified subject ID, COVID-19 status, age in years and sex were almost always included in the sample metadata. Where available, HLA class I and class II types were obtained from metadata supplied by the sample provider rather than from assay-based typing. Overall results and qualifications from the work: The amount of clinical and demographic metadata varied by source and participant and was provided uncurated.

V is reduced by 3 bases and J by 3 bases, leaving a spacing of 18 bases between them. From the germline V gene (reference sequence), CDR1 is GTSNPN and CDR2 is SVGIG. The CDR3 contains 15 residues, cysteine and phenylalanine counted. This entry keeps only the CDR3 DNA: 45 bases, framed from base 1. About this clone itself: What this receptor recognizes is not known. No base qualities exist here, and no much larger clone lies one base off it.

TCRbeta CDR3 regions were amplified from genomic DNA by means of the immunoSEQ Assay, a bias-controlled multiplex PCR. The paper's data handling went like this. Within the assay, amplification of reference gene primers was used to estimate how many nucleated cells each sample contained. Sequence reads were collapsed and filtered to measure the absolute abundance of every unique TCRbeta CDR3 rearrangement. For each sample, productive Simpson clonality was calculated as the square root of Simpson's diversity index across productive rearrangements. As stored in TCRdb, this immuneACCESS dataset retains in-frame rearrangements with V and J assigned. A fraction of the clones does not appear; measured against another copy, unresolved V genes explain less than half of the discrepancy, and the remainder lacks a known reason. V, J and clone size are those of that table, while D and trimming were read from the DNA. This sample has about 300,000 clones in its table, and around 88% of those were observed once. Clones ranked in the top ten supply roughly 1.1% of the sample.

The collaborating institutions used their own protocols to collect whole blood in K2EDTA tubes. For TCRbeta analysis, collaborator samples were shipped as frozen whole blood, as isolated PBMCs, or as DNA extracted from either sample type. The clonotype comes from a woman aged 45-60 years with acute or convalescent COVID-19. The chain joins TRBV30 to TRBJ2-7, with TRBD2 perhaps the D gene, on 6 matching bases. The sequencing input was peripheral blood. The DNA reads as follows: TGTGCCTGGAGCGGCGGGACCGATTCGAACTACGAGCAGTACTTC. The encoded protein is CAWSGGTDSNYEQYF.